This TCR beta chain was found in a study of memory CD4+ T cells and cytomegalovirus serostatus. The sort gate was single viable CD3+CD4+CD8-CD45RO+ cells for memory CD4+ T cells. Produced via immunoSEQ multiplex PCR; TCRdb's table is partial and in-frame only. The table has about 50,000 clones, approximately 83% seen once. CDR1 and CDR2 (germline): MNHNS, SASEGT. This CDR3 region has 15 residues. V trimming: 4 bases; J trimming: 6 bases; junction bases outside the gene matches: 10. The TCR was taken from an adult in good health and CMV-seronegative. The V and J genes are TRBV6-1 and TRBJ2-7; 9 bases fit TRBD1. The sequenced sample was memory CD4+ T cells from blood. The CDR3 DNA follows: TGTGCCAGCAGTGCAAGGGGGACAGGGCGGACCGAGCAGTACTTC. Its protein product is CASSARGTGRTEQYF.